The 8 T cell receptor beta chains in this list originate from one sample, sequenced in a study of blood T cell repertoires in COVID-19. Assay used: immunoSEQ multiplex PCR; TCRdb lists only in-frame clones, some missing. This sample has 45,000 to 50,000 clones, with about 76% found just once. Sequences were obtained from peripheral blood. These receptors were collected from a human donor with active or convalescent COVID-19. The donor label of this sample is uncertain.

This clone appeared a single time. The chain carries TRBV28 and TRBJ2-7; 10 nucleotides line up with TRBD2. The ends lost 4 bases at V and 2 bases at J; junction bases unmatched: 5. The CDR3 sequence is 15 residues long. Germline CDR1 MDHEN, CDR2 SYDVKM. CDR3 in DNA: TGTGCCAGCAGTTCGCTAGCGGGAGTTCCCTACGAGCAGTACTTC. Its translation: CASSSLAGVPYEQYF.

By frequency in the sample, this clone is medium-sized. Other DNA sequences in the same sample also yield this CDR3. This chain uses TRBV10-2 with TRBJ2-1; a possible D gene is TRBD2 (6 bases). Trimming stripped 6 bases from V and 6 bases from J, with 12 bases between. Germline V gene sequence: CDR1 WSHSY, CDR2 SAAADI. The CDR3 has 13 residues. DNA for the CDR3: TGCGCCAGCAGCCCTTCCGGGGGCAATGAGCAGTTCTTC. It yields the protein CASSPSGGNEQFF.

CDR3 residues: CASSRRESGQKVAFF. CDR3 DNA: TGTGCCAGTAGTCGTCGAGAGTCGGGACAGAAAGTGGCTTTCTTT. This chain connects TRBV19 to TRBJ1-1; 7 bases are shared with TRBD1. The CDR3 covers 15 residues. The germline gives CDR1 LNHDA, CDR2 SQIVND (reference sequence). Germline trimming cut 5 bases from V and 11 bases from J; bases unmatched to any gene: 17.

The chain is built from TRBV3-1 (or the pseudogene TRBV3-2) and TRBJ2-2, with 7 bases aligning to TRBD1. In germline, CDR1 is LGHDT, CDR2 YNNKEL (reference sequence). The V gene end was trimmed by 0 bases and the J gene end by 4 bases; junction bases not matched to a gene: 14. The CDR3 loop spans 19 amino acids. Written as DNA, the CDR3 is TGTGCCAGCAGCCAAGATCTAGGGCAGGGGGTCGCGAGCACCGGGGAGCTGTTTTTT. This codes for CASSQDLGQGVASTGELFF.

The genes are TRBV5-1 and TRBJ2-3; TRBD2 matches at 7 bases. The V and J ends lost 4 bases and 6 bases, in that order; junction bases with no gene match: 8. CDR1 and CDR2 from the germline V gene are SGHRS and YFSETQ. The CDR3 loop spans 14 amino acids. In DNA, the CDR3 is TGCGCCAGCAGCCCGTCCGGGACTATCGATACGCAGTATTTT. It encodes CASSPSGTIDTQYF.

This chain joins TRBV5-1 and TRBJ2-1; a possible D gene is TRBD2 (5 bases). Germline lookup yields CDR1 SGHRS and CDR2 YFSETQ. The ends were cut back, 2 bases at V and 4 bases at J, with 10 bases in the middle. This CDR3 contains 14 residues. The CDR3 protein is CASSFDGGYNEQFF. Here the CDR3 DNA reads TGCGCCAGCAGCTTCGACGGCGGGTACAATGAGCAGTTCTTC.

This clone came up once. The rearrangement joins TRBV11-3 to TRBJ2-3; 8 bases fit TRBD2. Germline CDR1 SGHNT, CDR2 YENEEA. Trimming took 0 bases from V and 1 from J; bases not matched to a gene: 15. The CDR3 is 20 residues long. The CDR3 reads CASSLDWDLREGRGTDTQYF. The DNA of the CDR3 is TGTGCCAGCAGCTTAGATTGGGACTTACGGGAGGGCCGCGGCACAGATACGCAGTATTTT.

The chain uses TRBV19 and TRBJ1-6; TRBD1 might be the D (5 bases). Germline assignment: CDR1 LNHDA and CDR2 SQIVND (reference sequence). The ends were cut back, 3 bases at V and 10 bases at J, with 10 bases in the middle. This CDR3 spans 13 amino acids. The CDR3, as DNA: TGTGCCAGTAGTATGTCGGGGGAATCACCCCTCCACTTT. Amino acid sequence: CASSMSGESPLHF.